The entry that follows covers one TCR beta chain sequence. Its specificity is not known. This entry belongs to a study of shared clonotypes between healthy human individuals. This CDR3 is built from 11 residues. V lost 6 bases and J lost 1, with 2 bases in between. CDR1 is MDHEN and CDR2 is SYDVKM in the germline V gene. Naive CD8 cells lacked CD45RO, underwent positive selection for CCR7 and left out terminally differentiated effector memory CD45RA+ cells. In the source study's methods: ImmunoSEQ output lacked quality scores and full-length reads, limiting matched filtering. Clones were sequenced by immunoSEQ multiplex PCR, and TCRdb holds only the in-frame ones, with some missing. V and J calls plus clone size are reproduced from that table; the DNA served to infer D and trimming. This sample has millions of clones; about 92% occur once, and the top ten carry around 1.7%. Study outcomes and limitations: Sharing across four donors was highest in naive CD4 (around 5%) and lowest in memory CD8 (roughly 0.4%). Rarefaction analysis demonstrated incomplete sorted-subset sequencing notwithstanding large depth. The generation probabilities recorded for non-shared clonotypes fell below those of clonotypes shared by all four donors.

The chain combines TRBV28 with TRBJ2-3; D not resolved. Sequenced sample: naive CD8+ T cells from PBMCs. The sequence was collected from a man younger than 35 in good health. Some clones in this sample may be carry-over from other donors' samples. CDR3 residues: CASRGTDTQYF. CDR3 bases: TGTGCCAGCAGGGGCACAGATACGCAGTATTTT. Complete variable domain (other parts from reference TRBV28 and TRBJ2-3): DVKVTQSSRYLVKRTGEKVFLECVQDMDHENMFWYRQDPGLGLRLIYFSYDVKMKEKGDIPEGYSVSREKKERFSLILESASTNQTSMYLCASRGTDTQYFGPGTRLTVL.